The clone carrying this TCR beta chain has only a few counts. Its antigen remains unknown. For repertoire sequencing, the TCR beta CDR3 regions were amplified from RNA transcripts. First-round RT-PCR relied on HTBI primers, and a second-round multiplex PCR came next. From the multiplex PCR reads, TCRdb called clonotypes with MiXCR, one entry per CDR3 protein. This sample has around 670,000 distinct CDR3 sequences, with roughly 40% found just once. This specimen comes from a study of Graves' ophthalmopathy and Graves' hyperthyroidism. Findings of the study overall: Blood shared most expanded thyroid clonotypes above 0.001 frequency. Using 13 signatures, a model distinguished ophthalmopathy from stable hyperthyroidism, reaching around 86% sensitivity and roughly 80% specificity.

The J segment lost 4 bases and the V segment lost 7 bases, leaving 10 bases of the junction unmatched. The CDR3 spans 15 residues. Germline CDR1 reads LNHDA; CDR2 reads SQIVND (reference sequence). The rearrangement links TRBV19 to TRBJ1-3, with 7 bases that match TRBD1. Input material: peripheral blood. The receptor comes from an adult man with Graves' ophthalmopathy. The CDR3 loop is CASTQEGTVGNTIYF. The CDR3 nucleotides read TGTGCCAGTACCCAAGAGGGGACAGTGGGAAACACCATATATTTT.